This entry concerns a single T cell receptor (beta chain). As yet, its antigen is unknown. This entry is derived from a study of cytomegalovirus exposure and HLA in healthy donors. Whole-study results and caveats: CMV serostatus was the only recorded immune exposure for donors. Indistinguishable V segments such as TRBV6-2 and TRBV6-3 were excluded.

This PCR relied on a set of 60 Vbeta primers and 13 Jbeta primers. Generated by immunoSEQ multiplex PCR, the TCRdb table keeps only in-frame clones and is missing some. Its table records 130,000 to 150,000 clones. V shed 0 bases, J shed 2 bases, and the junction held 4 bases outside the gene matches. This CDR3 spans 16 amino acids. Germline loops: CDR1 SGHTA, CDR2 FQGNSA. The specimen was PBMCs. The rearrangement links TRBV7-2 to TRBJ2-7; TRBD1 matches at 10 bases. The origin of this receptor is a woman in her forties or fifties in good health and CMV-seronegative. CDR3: CASSLANGQGAYEQYF. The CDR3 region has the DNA TGTGCCAGCAGCTTAGCCAATGGACAGGGGGCCTACGAGCAGTACTTC.